This TCR beta chain was identified in a study of cytomegalovirus exposure and HLA in healthy donors. General study findings and limits: There were several of the most significant clusters that appeared linked to common viral pathogens in a later analysis.

Use of 60 Vbeta and 13 Jbeta primers characterized the PCR. Measured with immunoSEQ multiplex PCR; TCRdb has only the in-frame clones, and not every one. This table has 110,000 to 150,000 clones, around 9.6% appearing once. The CDR3 length is 12 residues. Germline-derived CDR1 and CDR2 are SQVTM and ANQGSEA. A word on this clone: Its antigen is unknown. The junction differs from germline at one of its ends, possibly a read error.

The J gene is TRBJ1-2, the V gene TRBV29-1; 7 positions agree with TRBD1. This TCR derives from a male donor in good health and CMV-seronegative. The sequenced sample consisted of PBMCs. The CDR3 spells CGVRTGNYGYTF. The DNA for the CDR3 is TGCGGCGTTAGGACAGGCAACTATGGCTACACCTTC.